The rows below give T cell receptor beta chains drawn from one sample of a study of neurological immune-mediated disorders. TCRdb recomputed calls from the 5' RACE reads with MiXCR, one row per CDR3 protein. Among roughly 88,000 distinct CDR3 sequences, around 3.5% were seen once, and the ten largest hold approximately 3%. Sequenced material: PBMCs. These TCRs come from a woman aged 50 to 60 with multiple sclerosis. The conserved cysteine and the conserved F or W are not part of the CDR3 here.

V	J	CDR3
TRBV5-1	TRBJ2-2	ASSLRKNTGELF
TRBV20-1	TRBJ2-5	SAGRGGEETQY
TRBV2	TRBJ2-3	ASSEDGGETDTQY
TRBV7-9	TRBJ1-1	ASSGTTGYTEAF
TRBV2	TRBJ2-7	ASSEAPEYYEQY
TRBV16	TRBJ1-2	ASSQSQGGGYT
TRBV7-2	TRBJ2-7	ASSVPSGGAYEQY
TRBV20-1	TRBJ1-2	SAVRDRNFYGYT
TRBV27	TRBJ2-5	ASSLIAEEGWPTTGEETQY
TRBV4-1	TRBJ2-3	ASSQEATLAGWY
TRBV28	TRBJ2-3	ASSPPPPAREDTQY
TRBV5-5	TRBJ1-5	ASSLGDSYSNQPQH
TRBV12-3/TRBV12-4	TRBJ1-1	ASSPGQLVNTEAF
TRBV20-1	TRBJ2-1	SAPRGSSYNEQF
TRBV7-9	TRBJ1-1	ASSLAKGREAF
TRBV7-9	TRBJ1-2	ASSAAGDGYT
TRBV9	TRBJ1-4	ASSVAPTATNEKLF
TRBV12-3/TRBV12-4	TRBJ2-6	ASSRQTGSGANVLT
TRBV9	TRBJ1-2	ASSVEIGGANYGYT
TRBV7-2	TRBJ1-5	ASSWGRGQPQH
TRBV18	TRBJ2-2	ASSRQGNTGELF
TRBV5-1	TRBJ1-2	ASSLGQGANYGYT
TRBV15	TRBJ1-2	ATSRVSMKYGYT
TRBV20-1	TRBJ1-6	SAQGVRGRNSPLH
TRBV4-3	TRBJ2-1	ASSQSEGNEQF
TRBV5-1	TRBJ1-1	ASSLNPRDSVNTEAF
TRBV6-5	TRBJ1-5	ASSPTRQGANQPQH
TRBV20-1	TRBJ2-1	SARPTRTGSSYNEQF
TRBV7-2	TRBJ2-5	ASSSGQAGLGQY
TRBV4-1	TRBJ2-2	ASSHGGVINTGELF
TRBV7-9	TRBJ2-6	ASSLASGLGSGANVLT
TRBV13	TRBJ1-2	ASSPQGRPYGYT
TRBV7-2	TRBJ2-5	ASSPDLVGSQY
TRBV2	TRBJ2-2	ASNHGQSTGELF
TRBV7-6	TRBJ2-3	ASSLEVTDTQY
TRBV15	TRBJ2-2	ATSKTSGGPNTGELF
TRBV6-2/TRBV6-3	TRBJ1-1	ASSMGGTEAF
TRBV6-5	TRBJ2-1	ASSYNRGGYEQF
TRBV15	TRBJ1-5	ATRETPHSNQPQH
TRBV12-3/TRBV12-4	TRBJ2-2	ASTRGLAGTGELF
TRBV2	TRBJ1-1	ASSADRVMNTEAF
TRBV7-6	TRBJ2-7	ASSSSSDLPYKQY
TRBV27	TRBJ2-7	ASSLTGTTYEQY